A single sample gave rise to the 24 T cell receptor beta chains below, sequenced in a study of cytomegalovirus exposure and HLA in healthy donors. Data came from immunoSEQ multiplex PCR; TCRdb stores just in-frame clones and leaves some out. The data contain more than 200,000 clones, 90% of them singletons. The sequencing input was PBMCs. The receptors come from a woman aged 30 to 39 in good health and CMV-seronegative.

The chain joins TRBV27 to TRBJ2-2; tentatively, D is TRBD2 (6 bases). This CDR3 is 15 amino acids long. Germline-derived CDR1 and CDR2 are MNHEY and SMNVEV (reference sequence). Deletions cut 5 bases from V and 2 bases from J, with 12 bases between. The DNA for the CDR3 is TGTGCCAGCAGTAAGCTAGCGACCAACACCGGGGAGCTGTTTTTT. This codes for CASSKLATNTGELFF.

The chain couples TRBV27 to TRBJ2-1; no clear D. The germline V gene has CDR1 MNHEY and CDR2 SMNVEV (reference sequence). The CDR3 totals 13 residues. V was pared by 3 bases and J by 9 bases, with 12 bases between. CDR3 sequence reads: CASSLVGLTEQFF. The CDR3 region has the DNA TGTGCCAGCAGTTTGGTTGGTTTAACTGAGCAGTTCTTC.

This clone was observed a single time. The chain uses TRBV7-2 and TRBJ2-7; D might be TRBD1 or TRBD2, each matching 5 bases. The CDR3 is 17 residues long. Trimming removed 3 bases from V and 6 bases from J, with 24 bases in between. In germline, CDR1 is SGHTA, CDR2 FQGNSA. In nucleotides, the CDR3 is TGTGCCAGCAGCTTTAGCTTGCCCGGGACGATCGCTAGCGAGCAGTACTTC. Amino acid sequence: CASSFSLPGTIASEQYF.

This CDR3 reads CATSRLGVGDRGINEQFF. DNA of the CDR3: TGTGCCACCAGCAGATTGGGAGTTGGGGACAGGGGGATCAATGAGCAGTTCTTC. The chain is built from TRBV15 and TRBJ2-1, with 11 bases lining up with TRBD1. The CDR3 has 18 amino acids. Germline lookup yields CDR1 LNHNV and CDR2 YYDKDF (reference sequence). The trim removed 2 bases at V and 6 bases at J, leaving 12 bases unmatched.

This clone was found once. The chain joins TRBV19 to TRBJ2-1; TRBD2 agrees at 14 bases. The CDR3 spans 17 residues. Germline V gene sequence: CDR1 LNHDA, CDR2 SQIVND (reference sequence). V was pared by 5 bases and J by 5 bases, with 8 bases of the junction left unmatched. CDR3 nucleotide sequence: TGTGCCAGTAGTGCTCGGACTAGCGGGAGGATCCACAATGAGCAGTTCTTC. Its protein is CASSARTSGRIHNEQFF.

The chain is built from TRBV19 and TRBJ2-5, with a tentative D call TRBD2 (6 bases). V was pared by 4 bases and J by 5 bases, with 17 bases between. Germline V lookup: CDR1 LNHDA, CDR2 SQIVND (reference sequence). The CDR3 length is 15 residues. The DNA of the CDR3 is TGTGCCAGTAGTACGACGACTAGTAGCTTTGAGACCCAGTACTTC. This encodes CASSTTTSSFETQYF.

This rearrangement joins TRBV2 to TRBJ2-1; D gene ambiguous. The germline gives CDR1 SNHLY, CDR2 FYNNEI. The CDR3 spans 13 residues. The germline V and J ends were trimmed by 4 bases and 4 bases, with 8 bases remaining between them. CDR3 DNA: TGTGCCAGCAGTGGTCTAGAGTACAATGAGCAGTTCTTC. Its protein is CASSGLEYNEQFF.

V usage is TRBV7-9 and J usage is TRBJ2-7, with D tentatively TRBD2 (6 bases). The CDR3 contains 14 residues. Between the trimmed V and J ends, which lost 7 bases and 1 base, there was a span of 14 bases. CDR1 SEHNR and CDR2 FQNEAQ come from the germline V gene (reference sequence). As DNA, the CDR3 is TGTGCCAGCACGCGCAGCGGGCGTTCCTACGAGCAGTACTTC. Its protein product is CASTRSGRSYEQYF.

The chain joins TRBV4-3 to TRBJ2-1; the match to TRBD1 covers 7 bases. The V segment lost 4 bases and the J segment 5 bases; nucleotides outside the gene matches: 5. This CDR3 is built from 14 residues. Per the germline V gene, CDR1 is LGHNA and CDR2 is YSLEER. The CDR3 DNA sequence: TGCGCCAGCAGCCGAGGGACAGCGAACAATGAGCAGTTCTTC. Translated: CASSRGTANNEQFF.

This chain links TRBV19 with TRBJ2-5; the D is unclear. The CDR3 loop spans 13 amino acids. Trimming cost V 4 bases and J 4 bases, with 10 bases left between them. CDR1 is LNHDA and CDR2 is SQIVND in the germline V gene (reference sequence). The CDR3 loop reads CASSKSALETQYF. The CDR3 region has the DNA TGTGCCAGTAGTAAGTCGGCATTAGAGACCCAGTACTTC.

The V call is TRBV6-1, the J call TRBJ2-7; 9 positions agree with TRBD2. CDR3 length equals 17 residues. The J segment lost 2 bases and the V segment lost 3 bases, leaving 11 bases of the junction unmatched. The germline CDR1 and CDR2 sequences are MNHNS and SASEGT. The CDR3 sequence is CASSEDTLAGRTYEQYF. CDR3 bases: TGTGCCAGCAGTGAGGATACTCTAGCGGGACGAACCTACGAGCAGTACTTC.

The chain is built from TRBV11-1 and TRBJ2-2; a weak D match, TRBD1 (5 bases). CDR3 length equals 17 residues. Deletions cut 5 bases from V and 0 bases from J, with 16 bases between. Germline V CDR1 and CDR2: SGHAT, FQDESV (reference sequence). DNA for the CDR3: TGTGCCAGCAGCAGAAAGAGCCAGGGCCCGAACACCGGGGAGCTGTTTTTT. It encodes CASSRKSQGPNTGELFF. The full variable domain, in which reference TRBV11-1 and TRBJ2-2 provide the parts outside the CDR3, is EAEVAQSPRYKITEKSQAVAFWCDPISGHATLYWYRQILGQGPELLVQFQDESVVDDSQLPKDRFSAERLKGVDSTLKIQPAELGDSAMYLCASSRKSQGPNTGELFFGEGSRLTVL.

The chain couples TRBV5-4 to TRBJ2-7; 10 nucleotides line up with TRBD1. Germline CDR1 reads SGHNT; CDR2 reads YYREEE (reference sequence). V shed 1 base, J shed 1 base, and the junction held 5 bases outside the gene matches. The CDR3 extends over 16 amino acids. CDR3 DNA sequence: TGTGCCAGCAGCTTGAGAGGGACAGGGGTTTCCTACGAGCAGTACTTC. This encodes CASSLRGTGVSYEQYF.

This chain joins TRBV4-1 and TRBJ1-5; D unresolved. The CDR3 has 13 amino acids. V shed 1 base and J shed 16 bases, with 17 bases lying between them. Germline CDR1 reads MGHRA; CDR2 reads YSYEKL. The CDR3 region has the DNA TGCGCCAGCAGCCAAGTCCTGGGGAGGGCCGGACATTTT. Its protein product is CASSQVLGRAGHF.

This chain uses TRBV29-1 with TRBJ2-1; possibly TRBD2 for D (6 bases). From germline, CDR1 is SQVTM and CDR2 ANQGSEA. The CDR3 consists of 13 residues. Trimming removed 6 bases at V and 0 bases at J, with 9 bases between. CDR3 DNA sequence: TGCAGCGTCCTGGGGGGCTCCTACAATGAGCAGTTCTTC. As protein: CSVLGGSYNEQFF.

In this sample, this clone turned up once. The chain couples TRBV2 to TRBJ2-4; 14 nucleotides align to TRBD2. V lost 2 bases and J lost 3; bases outside the gene matches: 9. From germline, CDR1 is SNHLY and CDR2 FYNNEI. The CDR3 is 19 residues long. The CDR3 DNA is TGTGCCAGCAGTGAACCGACTAGCGGGAGGGCCTCAGTCAAAAACATTCAGTACTTC. Translated, it gives CASSEPTSGRASVKNIQYF.

The chain recombines TRBV30 with TRBJ2-1; maybe TRBD2 (5 bases). Germline V gene data show CDR1 as GTSNPN and CDR2 as SVGIG (reference sequence). There are 15 residues in the CDR3. Trimming stripped 0 bases from V and 0 bases from J, with 9 bases between. The CDR3 here is CAWSVQLVSYNEQFF. The CDR3 DNA is TGTGCCTGGAGTGTACAACTAGTCTCCTACAATGAGCAGTTCTTC.

The chain recombines TRBV5-6 with TRBJ2-7; D is uncertain. Germline V gene data show CDR1 as SGHDT and CDR2 as YYEEEE. V was pared by 2 bases and J by 6 bases, with 9 bases between. There are 12 residues in the CDR3. The CDR3 DNA follows: TGTGCCAGCAGCTTCCGGCCGGGCGAGCAGTACTTC. Translating it yields CASSFRPGEQYF.

The CDR3, as DNA: TGTGCCAGCAGCTTATTTCCGCTTTACAGGGCGGACACTGAAGCTTTCTTT. As protein: CASSLFPLYRADTEAFF. The chain couples TRBV13 to TRBJ1-1; D may be TRBD1 (6 bases). CDR3 length: 17 amino acids. Germline CDR1 PRHDT, CDR2 FYEKMQ (reference sequence). V lost 2 bases to trimming and J lost 3 bases, with 19 bases between them. The full variable domain, in which reference TRBV13 and TRBJ1-1 provide the parts outside the CDR3, is AAGVIQSPRHLIKEKRETATLKCYPIPRHDTVYWYQQGPGQDPQFLISFYEKMQSDKGSIPDRFSAQQFSDYHSELNMSSLELGDSALYFCASSLFPLYRADTEAFFGQGTRLTVV.

The chain employs TRBV28 and TRBJ2-1; TRBD1 is a possible D gene (6 bases). Germline lookup yields CDR1 MDHEN and CDR2 SYDVKM. The V end lost 6 bases, the J end lost 6 bases, and 9 bases lay between the germline ends. This CDR3 has 12 amino acids. Here the CDR3 DNA reads TGTGCCAGCAGGTCGACAGGCAATGAGCAGTTCTTC. Translation gives CASRSTGNEQFF.

The rearrangement links TRBV19 to TRBJ1-2, with TRBD1 matching 7 bases. The V and J ends lost 6 bases and 3 bases, in that order; junction bases with no gene match: 4. This CDR3 has 13 amino acids. Germline-derived CDR1 and CDR2 are LNHDA and SQIVND (reference sequence). The DNA for the CDR3 is TGTGCCAGTAGACCAGGGGGTGACTATGGCTACACCTTC. It specifies CASRPGGDYGYTF.

This chain connects TRBV6-5 to TRBJ1-2; 8 bases align to TRBD1. Germline V gene sequence: CDR1 MNHEY, CDR2 SVGAGI. Trimming cost V 2 bases and J 0 bases; bases outside gene matches: 2. This CDR3 comprises 15 residues. Here the CDR3 reads CASSYGTGANYGYTF. The CDR3 bases are TGTGCCAGCAGTTACGGGACAGGAGCTAACTATGGCTACACCTTC.

V is TRBV4-1 and J is TRBJ2-2; D gene ambiguous. V lost 3 bases to trimming and J lost 1 base, with 3 bases between them. The germline gives CDR1 MGHRA, CDR2 YSYEKL. This CDR3 is 13 amino acids long. The CDR3 coding sequence is TGCGCCAGCAGCCATCGGAACACCGGGGAGCTGTTTTTT. Amino acids: CASSHRNTGELFF.

The chain carries TRBV7-7 and TRBJ2-7, with 14 bases fitting TRBD2. Germline values: CDR1 SSHAT, CDR2 FNYEAQ (reference sequence). The V and J ends lost 5 bases and 6 bases, in that order; junction bases with no gene match: 6. There are 15 residues in the CDR3. The CDR3 loop is CASSLGTSGSSEQYF. Written as DNA, the CDR3 is TGTGCCAGCAGCCTAGGGACTAGCGGGAGTTCCGAGCAGTACTTC.